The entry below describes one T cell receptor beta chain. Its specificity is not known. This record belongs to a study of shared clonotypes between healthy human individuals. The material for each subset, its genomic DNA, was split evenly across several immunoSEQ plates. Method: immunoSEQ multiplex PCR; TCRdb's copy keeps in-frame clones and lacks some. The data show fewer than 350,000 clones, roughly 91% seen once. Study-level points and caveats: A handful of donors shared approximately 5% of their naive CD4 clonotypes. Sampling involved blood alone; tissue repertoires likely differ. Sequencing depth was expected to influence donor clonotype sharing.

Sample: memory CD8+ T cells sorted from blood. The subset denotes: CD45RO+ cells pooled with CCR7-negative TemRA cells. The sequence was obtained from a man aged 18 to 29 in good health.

The CDR3 is CASAQHVNRFGNQPQHF. The CDR3 region has the DNA TGCGCCAGCGCCCAACACGTAAACAGGTTCGGCAATCAGCCCCAGCATTTT. This chain links TRBV4-1 with TRBJ1-5, with D tentatively TRBD1 (5 bases). The CDR3 extends over 17 amino acids. Germline V gene sequence: CDR1 MGHRA, CDR2 YSYEKL. V was clipped by 8 bases and J by 2 bases, with 22 bases between them.